This T cell receptor (beta chain) was recorded in a study of blood T cell repertoires in COVID-19 (dated by TCRdb to the early 2020s). With regard to the full study: Samples covering the acute and convalescent phases of COVID-19 were provided by collaborators in the United States, Italy and Spain. The repertoires were made available in a free public database intended to serve as a resource for research on the immune response to SARS-CoV-2. The material from the prospective study consisted of cDNA or gDNA derived from T cells, B-cell-depleted T cells, or PBMCs. Where available, HLA class I and class II types were obtained from metadata supplied by the sample provider rather than from assay-based typing. Deeply sampled blood TCRbeta repertoires from subjects exposed to, actively infected with, or recovered from COVID-19 were included in the dataset. The samples were drawn from the first 160 participants of the ongoing ImmuneRACE study and from some 1,300 subjects provided by 6 global collaborators. A de-identified subject ID, COVID-19 status, age in years and sex were almost always included in the sample metadata.

As to this clone: Its binding antigen is unknown. Base-call qualities are not available, and no considerably larger clone is one nucleotide away.

The full study reports these points: How much clinical and demographic metadata was included differed by source and by participant, and the metadata was provided uncurated.

Participants in the prospective study were enrolled through a virtual design, were aged roughly 18 to 90 years, and lived in roughly 24 United States geographic areas. In the prospective study, participants were assigned to cohorts based on the clinical history participants reported in a screening survey and a study questionnaire. ImmuneRACE Cohort 3 recovered participants were defined by two consecutive negative NP/OP PCR tests, healthcare professional clearance, or symptom resolution. In the prospective study, mobile phlebotomists collected whole blood, serum and a nasopharyngeal or oropharyngeal swab from each participant. Additional blood draws and questionnaires over a roughly two-month period could optionally be provided by prospective study participants. Prospective study blood samples were shipped either frozen or at room temperature before DNA extraction. Trimming accounts for 3 bases at V and 8 bases at J, while the number of junction bases matched to no gene is 13. CDR1 and CDR2 are drawn from the germline V gene: ENHRY, SYGVKD. From its cysteine to its phenylalanine, the CDR3 spans 17 amino acids. Only the CDR3 region is kept as DNA, spanning 51 bases read in frame from base 1.

TCRbeta CDR3 regions were amplified from genomic DNA using the immunoSEQ Assay, a bias-controlled multiplex PCR. The authors processed their data as follows. The number of nucleated cells in each sample was estimated by amplification of reference gene primers within the assay. To quantify the absolute abundance of each unique TCRbeta CDR3 rearrangement, sequence reads were collapsed and filtered. Productive Simpson clonality was computed per sample as the square root of Simpson's diversity index over productive rearrangements. TCRdb carries this immuneACCESS record with in-frame sequences only. Its versions omit some clonotypes, under half of them owing to an unresolved V gene in the studies checked, with the rest unexplained. Clone size and V and J calls were adopted from that table, with D and trimming inferred from the DNA. This sample gives a few hundred thousand clones in total; approximately 83% of them show up just once. The ten largest account for less than 2.5% of the sample.

This clonotype was obtained from a man younger than 45 who had recovered from COVID-19. Sequences were obtained from PBMCs or T cells enriched from blood (not recorded which). The chain links TRBV10-3 with TRBJ2-3; the junction holds 11 bases that match TRBD2. The nucleotide sequence reads TGTGCCATCAGTGAAATCCCCCTAGCGGGGGGACCAGGTACGCAGTATTTT. Its protein is CAISEIPLAGGPGTQYF.